This T cell receptor beta chain comes out of a study of cytotoxic CD8 clonotypes in ibrutinib-treated CLL. Study at large: By median around 70 months, approximately 12 had progressed and 14 stayed remitted; responses had been 2 complete and about 25 partial.

Germline V CDR1 and CDR2: SGDLS, YYNGEE. The CDR3 is 15 residues long. With 3 bases clipped from V and 4 bases from J, the junction kept 2 bases outside the gene matches. This clone was seen only a few times. Its antigen is not identified. Study findings and constraints: A difference in sampling times existed between sustained-remission and progressing patients.

Method: immunoSEQ multiplex PCR; TCRdb's copy keeps in-frame clones and lacks some. The repertoire has about 140,000 clones, under 95% of them found once; the top ten carry more than 10%. The TCR sequence derives from a human donor with chronic lymphocytic leukemia. This chain uses TRBV9 with TRBJ2-1, with 12 bases lining up with TRBD2. The sequencing here drew on PBMCs, taken after 12 months of ibrutinib treatment. The CDR3 spells CASSATSGSYNEQFF. CDR3 coding DNA: TGTGCCAGCAGCGCGACTAGCGGGAGTTACAATGAGCAGTTCTTC.